This is a list of T cell receptor beta chains from one sample in a study of control samples from healthy donors and cancer patients. Here immunoSEQ multiplex PCR was the method, and the copy in TCRdb shows in-frame clones only, minus some. Of about 130,000 clones in the sample, approximately 90% were seen once. The specimen sequenced was blood. The source is a young man in good health. Each CDR3 is given with its conserved first and last residue. D genes are given only for firm matches. The size entry is marked missing in some rows and otherwise reads once, few, many or a size class.

clone_size	v_call	cdr3_length	d_call	j_call	cdr3_aa	cdr3_nt
-	TRBV3-1/TRBV3-2	15	TRBD1	TRBJ1-5	CASSQASGGNQPQHF	TGTGCCAGCAGCCAAGCCTCAGGGGGGAATCAGCCCCAGCATTTT
-	TRBV27	13	-	TRBJ1-4	CASSRGLNEKLFF	TGTGCCAGCAGTCGGGGGTTAAATGAAAAACTGTTTTTT
-	TRBV6-5	14	-	TRBJ2-5	CASRRDGGSETQYF	TGTGCCAGCCGTCGAGATGGGGGCTCAGAGACCCAGTACTTC
-	TRBV19	13	-	TRBJ1-1	CASREGVATEAFF	TGTGCCAGTAGGGAAGGAGTGGCGACTGAAGCTTTCTTT
-	TRBV14	15	-	TRBJ2-3	CASSPKGPYTDTQYF	TGTGCCAGCAGCCCTAAAGGACCTTACACAGATACGCAGTATTTT
-	TRBV6-1	16	TRBD2	TRBJ2-1	CASSELGTSGVQEQFF	TGTGCCAGCAGTGAACTCGGGACTAGCGGTGTACAAGAGCAGTTCTTC
-	TRBV20-1	14	-	TRBJ1-1	CSASQPGLNTEAFF	TGCAGTGCTAGTCAACCGGGCCTGAACACTGAAGCTTTCTTT
-	TRBV2	16	TRBD2	TRBJ2-1	CASSEWGGRAPNEQFF	TGTGCCAGCAGTGAATGGGGCGGGAGGGCCCCCAATGAGCAGTTCTTC
few	TRBV19	14	-	TRBJ1-6	CASSPGGLGSPLHF	TGTGCCAGTAGCCCCGGGGGACTTGGTTCACCCCTCCACTTT
once	TRBV30	13	TRBD1	TRBJ2-7	CGYSGQLSYEQYF	TGTGGTTACTCGGGACAGTTGAGCTACGAGCAGTACTTC
-	TRBV4-3	15	-	TRBJ2-5	CASSQDLSSRVAQYF	TGCGCCAGCAGCCAAGATCTCTCCTCTAGGGTGGCCCAGTACTTC
-	TRBV5-8	13	-	TRBJ2-3	CASRPRATDTQYF	TGTGCCAGCCGACCACGCGCCACAGATACGCAGTATTTT
-	TRBV5-1	15	TRBD1	TRBJ1-4	CASSSRTGVDEKLFF	TGCGCCAGCAGCTCGAGGACAGGGGTGGATGAAAAACTGTTTTTT
-	TRBV7-9	13	-	TRBJ1-1	CASSLQGFTEAFF	TGTGCCAGCAGCTTACAGGGTTTCACTGAAGCTTTCTTT
-	TRBV5-4	16	-	TRBJ1-2	CASSLASEESNYGYTF	TGTGCCAGCAGCTTGGCCTCTGAGGAGTCTAACTATGGCTACACCTTC
-	TRBV6-5	13	-	TRBJ1-1	CASSYDENTEAFF	TGTGCCAGCAGTTACGATGAGAACACTGAAGCTTTCTTT
-	TRBV7-9	12	-	TRBJ1-2	CASSSGLGGYTF	TGTGCCAGCAGCTCAGGGCTAGGAGGCTACACCTTC
-	TRBV19	14	-	TRBJ2-5	CASSKGPLGETQYF	TGTGCCAGTAGTAAAGGGCCCCTGGGCGAGACCCAGTACTTC
few	TRBV3-1/TRBV3-2	13	-	TRBJ1-5	CASSQDLSQPQHF	TGTGCCAGCAGCCAGGATCTCTCTCAGCCCCAGCATTTT
-	TRBV30	13	TRBD1	TRBJ1-1	CAWSGQGYTEAFF	TGTGCCTGGAGTGGACAGGGGTACACTGAAGCTTTCTTT
-	TRBV4-1	15	-	TRBJ1-4	CASSQRGEPNEKLFF	TGCGCCAGCAGCCAGAGGGGTGAGCCTAATGAAAAACTGTTTTTT
-	TRBV19	13	-	TRBJ2-3	CASEERNTDTQYF	TGTGCCAGTGAGGAGAGGAACACAGATACGCAGTATTTT
-	TRBV27	15	-	TRBJ1-1	CASSSYPLGNTEAFF	TGTGCCAGCAGTTCCTACCCTTTAGGGAACACTGAAGCTTTCTTT
-	TRBV7-3	16	-	TRBJ2-3	CASSPSLGGEADTQYF	TGTGCCAGCAGCCCATCTTTGGGGGGAGAAGCAGATACGCAGTATTTT
-	TRBV28	13	-	TRBJ1-5	CASSFVGDQPQHF	TGTGCCAGCAGTTTTGTCGGGGATCAGCCCCAGCATTTT
-	TRBV14	12	-	TRBJ2-7	CASSLLGYEQYF	TGTGCCAGCAGCCTCCTTGGGTACGAGCAGTACTTC
-	TRBV2	16	-	TRBJ1-1	CASSDGVTGVNTEAFF	TGTGCCAGCAGTGATGGGGTTACGGGGGTGAACACTGAAGCTTTCTTT
once	TRBV18	17	-	TRBJ1-4	CASSLQPQTTTNEKLFF	TGTGCCAGCTCCCTACAGCCCCAAACGACAACTAATGAAAAACTGTTTTTT
-	TRBV6-6	14	TRBD1	TRBJ1-5	CASNDRALGQPQHF	TGTGCCAGCAATGACAGGGCCCTCGGTCAGCCCCAGCATTTT
-	TRBV6-4	14	-	TRBJ2-7	CASSGGDLSYEQYF	TGTGCCAGCAGCGGCGGGGATCTCTCCTACGAGCAGTACTTC
-	TRBV6-2/TRBV6-3	14	TRBD1	TRBJ2-3	CASSYSGGADTQYF	TGTGCCAGCAGTTACTCAGGGGGCGCAGATACGCAGTATTTT
once	TRBV2	15	-	TRBJ1-4	CASSEGAGPNEKLFF	TGTGCCAGCAGTGAAGGGGCCGGGCCCAATGAAAAACTGTTTTTT
-	TRBV28	10	-	TRBJ1-5	CASGAWPQHF	TGTGCCAGCGGGGCTTGGCCCCAGCATTTT
-	TRBV10-3	14	-	TRBJ1-4	CAIGPGDGNEKLFF	TGTGCCATCGGACCTGGGGACGGGAATGAAAAACTGTTTTTT
-	TRBV29-1	12	-	TRBJ2-7	CSVELPSYEQYF	TGCAGCGTTGAACTGCCCTCCTACGAGCAGTACTTC
-	TRBV14	15	-	TRBJ2-2	CASSPGTRNTGELFF	TGTGCCAGCAGCCCCGGGACACGAAACACCGGGGAGCTGTTTTTT
-	TRBV5-4	13	-	TRBJ1-1	CASSPDRRSEAFF	TGTGCCAGCAGCCCCGACAGGAGGAGTGAAGCTTTCTTT
-	TRBV9	16	-	TRBJ2-3	CASSSGNPLYTDTQYF	TGTGCCAGCAGCTCGGGTAACCCCCTGTACACAGATACGCAGTATTTT
few	TRBV5-1	16	TRBD1	TRBJ1-3	CASSVDRASSGNTIYF	TGCGCCAGCAGCGTGGACAGGGCCTCCTCTGGAAACACCATATATTTT
-	TRBV3-1/TRBV3-2	14	-	TRBJ2-3	CASSQDNPQHTQYF	TGTGCCAGCAGCCAAGATAACCCTCAGCATACGCAGTATTTT
-	TRBV12-3/TRBV12-4	12	-	TRBJ2-2	CASSPTGGELFF	TGTGCCAGCAGTCCAACCGGAGGGGAGCTGTTTTTT
-	TRBV7-2	15	TRBD2	TRBJ2-3	CASSPIAGGADTQYF	TGTGCCAGCAGCCCGATAGCGGGAGGGGCAGATACGCAGTATTTT
-	TRBV9	12	-	TRBJ2-5	CASSVAEETQYF	TGTGCCAGCAGCGTAGCTGAAGAGACCCAGTACTTC
-	TRBV7-2	17	-	TRBJ2-1	CASSRRVQGLSYNEQFF	TGTGCCAGCAGCAGACGGGTGCAAGGTTTGTCCTACAATGAGCAGTTCTTC
-	TRBV19	15	-	TRBJ2-3	CASRPQGVGTDTQYF	TGTGCCAGTAGGCCACAGGGAGTGGGCACAGATACGCAGTATTTT
-	TRBV6-1	17	-	TRBJ2-3	CASSESIAGRGTDTQYF	TGTGCCAGCAGTGAAAGTATCGCGGGGCGTGGCACAGATACGCAGTATTTT
-	TRBV6-5	14	TRBD2	TRBJ2-1	CASTGLAGGNEQFF	TGTGCCAGCACCGGATTAGCGGGTGGCAATGAGCAGTTCTTC
-	TRBV3-1/TRBV3-2	15	TRBD2	TRBJ2-7	CASSQLTRTSVEQYF	TGTGCCAGCAGCCAACTCACTAGGACTAGTGTCGAGCAGTACTTC
-	TRBV5-1	16	-	TRBJ2-7	CASSPAGILTSYEQYF	TGCGCCAGCAGCCCGGCGGGGATCCTTACCTCCTACGAGCAGTACTTC
-	TRBV12-3/TRBV12-4	13	-	TRBJ2-5	CASSFLAVGTQYF	TGTGCCAGCAGTTTTTTAGCGGTGGGGACCCAGTACTTC
-	TRBV7-8	14	-	TRBJ1-4	CASSSGATNEKLFF	TGTGCCAGCAGCTCAGGGGCAACTAATGAAAAACTGTTTTTT
-	TRBV6-5	13	-	TRBJ1-1	CASSSLGNTEAFF	TGTGCCAGCAGTTCCCTGGGGAACACTGAAGCTTTCTTT
-	TRBV6-5	14	-	TRBJ2-2	CASKATGPTGELFF	TGTGCCAGCAAGGCGACAGGACCCACCGGGGAGCTGTTTTTT
-	TRBV7-2	14	-	TRBJ2-3	CASSSAGRTDTQYF	TGTGCCAGCAGCTCAGCGGGCCGGACTGATACGCAGTATTTT
once	TRBV6-5	15	-	TRBJ1-5	CASSDSTFSNQPQHF	TGTGCCAGCAGTGACTCGACATTTAGCAATCAGCCCCAGCATTTT
once	TRBV13	14	TRBD1	TRBJ1-5	CASSARDSDQPQHF	TGTGCCAGCAGCGCCCGGGACAGCGATCAGCCCCAGCATTTT
-	TRBV5-5	14	-	TRBJ1-1	CASSRGPLNTEAFF	TGTGCCAGCAGCCGGGGACCGTTGAACACTGAAGCTTTCTTT
once	TRBV5-1	14	-	TRBJ2-4	CASSPDVAKNIQYF	TGCGCCAGCAGCCCGGACGTAGCCAAAAACATTCAGTACTTC